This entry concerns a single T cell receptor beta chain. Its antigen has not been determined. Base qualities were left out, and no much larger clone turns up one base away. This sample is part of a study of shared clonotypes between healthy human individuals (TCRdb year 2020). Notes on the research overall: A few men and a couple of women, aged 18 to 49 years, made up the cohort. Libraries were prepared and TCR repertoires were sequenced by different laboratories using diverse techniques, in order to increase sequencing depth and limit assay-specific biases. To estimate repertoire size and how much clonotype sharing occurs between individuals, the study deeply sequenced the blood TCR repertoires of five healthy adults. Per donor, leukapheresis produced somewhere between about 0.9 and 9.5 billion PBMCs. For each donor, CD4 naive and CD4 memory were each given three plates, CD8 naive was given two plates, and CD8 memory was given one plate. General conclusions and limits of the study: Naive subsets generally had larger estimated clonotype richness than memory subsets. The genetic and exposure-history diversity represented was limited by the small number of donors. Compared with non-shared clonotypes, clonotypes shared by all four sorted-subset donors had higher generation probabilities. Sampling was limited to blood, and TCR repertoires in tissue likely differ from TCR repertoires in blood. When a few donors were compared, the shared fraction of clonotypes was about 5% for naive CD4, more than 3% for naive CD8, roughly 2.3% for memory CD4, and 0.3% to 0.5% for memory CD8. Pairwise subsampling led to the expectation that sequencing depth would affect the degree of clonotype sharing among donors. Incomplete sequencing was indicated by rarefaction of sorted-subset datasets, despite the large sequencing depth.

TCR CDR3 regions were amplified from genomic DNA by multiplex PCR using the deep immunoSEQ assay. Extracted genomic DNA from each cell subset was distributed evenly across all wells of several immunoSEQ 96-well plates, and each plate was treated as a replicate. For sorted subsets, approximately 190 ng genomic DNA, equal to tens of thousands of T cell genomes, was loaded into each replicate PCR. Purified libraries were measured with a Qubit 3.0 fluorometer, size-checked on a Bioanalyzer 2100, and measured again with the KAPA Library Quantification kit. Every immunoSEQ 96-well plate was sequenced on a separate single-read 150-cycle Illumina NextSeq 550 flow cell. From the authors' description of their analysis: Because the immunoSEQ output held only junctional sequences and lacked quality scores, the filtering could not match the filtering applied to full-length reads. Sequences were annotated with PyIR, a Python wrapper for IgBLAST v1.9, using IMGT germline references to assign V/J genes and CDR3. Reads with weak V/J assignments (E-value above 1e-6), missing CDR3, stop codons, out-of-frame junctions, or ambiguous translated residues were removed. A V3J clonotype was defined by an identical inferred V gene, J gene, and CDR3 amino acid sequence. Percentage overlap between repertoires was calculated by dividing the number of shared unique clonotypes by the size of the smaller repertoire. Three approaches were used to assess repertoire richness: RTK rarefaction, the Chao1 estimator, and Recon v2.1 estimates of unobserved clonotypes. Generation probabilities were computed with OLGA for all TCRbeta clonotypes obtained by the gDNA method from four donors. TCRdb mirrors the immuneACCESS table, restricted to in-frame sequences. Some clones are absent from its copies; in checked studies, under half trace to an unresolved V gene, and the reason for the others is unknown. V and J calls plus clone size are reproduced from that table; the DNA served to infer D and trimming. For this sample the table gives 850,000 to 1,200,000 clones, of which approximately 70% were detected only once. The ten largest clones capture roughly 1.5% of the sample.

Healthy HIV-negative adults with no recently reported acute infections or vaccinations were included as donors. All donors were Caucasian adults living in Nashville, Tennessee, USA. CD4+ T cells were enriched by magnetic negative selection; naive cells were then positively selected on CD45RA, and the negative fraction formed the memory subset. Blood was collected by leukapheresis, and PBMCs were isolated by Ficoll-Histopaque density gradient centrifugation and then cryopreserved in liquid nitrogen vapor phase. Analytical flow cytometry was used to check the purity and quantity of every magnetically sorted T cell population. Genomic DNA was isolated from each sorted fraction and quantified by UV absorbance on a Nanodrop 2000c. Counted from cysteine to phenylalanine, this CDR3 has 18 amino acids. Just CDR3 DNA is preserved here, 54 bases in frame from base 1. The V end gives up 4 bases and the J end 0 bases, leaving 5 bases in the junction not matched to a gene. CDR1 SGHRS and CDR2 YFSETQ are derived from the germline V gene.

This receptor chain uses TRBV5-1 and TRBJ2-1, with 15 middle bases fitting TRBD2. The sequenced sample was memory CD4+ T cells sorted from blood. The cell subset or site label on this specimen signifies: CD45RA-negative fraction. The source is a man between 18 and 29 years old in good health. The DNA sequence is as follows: TGCGCCAGCAGCCTGGGACTAGCGGGAGGAAACTCCTACAATGAGCAGTTCTTC. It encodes CASSLGLAGGNSYNEQFF.